This T cell receptor (beta chain) appears in the sequencing data of a study of cytomegalovirus exposure and HLA in healthy donors. Germline V gene lookup returns CDR1 SGHAT and CDR2 FQNNGV. The CDR3 is made up of 15 amino acids. V shed 4 bases, J shed 7 bases, and the junction held 11 bases outside the gene matches. To note about this clone: What it binds is unknown.

Study results and limitations: Another analysis was done later, and it associated over 15,000 TCR beta sequences with HLA alleles at 0.05 false discovery rate. The number of N-insertions in an Asian-associated ancestry cluster was reportedly below the approximately 700-donor mean in a later analysis. Later analysis indicated greater clonal expansion among HLA-associated TCR beta chains than among equally common other chains. A prior analysis recorded that most TCR beta V segments were productive about 87% or about 30% of the time.

It was with 60 Vbeta and 13 Jbeta primers that the PCR ran. The protocol was immunoSEQ multiplex PCR, while the TCRdb copy is restricted to in-frame clones and leaves out a portion. The sample holds 85,000 to 130,000 clones, roughly 75% seen once. The chain links TRBV11-2 to TRBJ1-2; 8 bases are a match to TRBD1. Input material: PBMCs. This TCR derives from a man in his forties in good health and CMV-seronegative. The CDR3 DNA sequence: TGTGCCAGCAGCTCACAGACAGGGGATAGCGGTGGCTACACCTTC. Translating it yields CASSSQTGDSGGYTF.